This T cell receptor (beta chain) was retrieved from a study of T-cell memory formation after mild COVID-19. Trimming removed 0 bases at V and 2 bases at J, with 11 bases between. Germline V gene data show CDR1 as SGHVS and CDR2 as FQNEAQ. The CDR3 has 15 amino acids. TCRdb passed the 5' RACE reads through MiXCR, listing each CDR3 protein once. Of hundreds of thousands of distinct CDR3 sequences in the sample, around 27% are singletons; the top ten hold approximately 12%. Sample: PBMCs or a T cell subset sorted from them (not recorded which). The clonotype was recovered from an adult woman who had mild COVID-19 (a few samples of this study predate the infection). Cell type and time point are not known. The chain is built from TRBV7-8 and TRBJ2-7; D is possibly TRBD1 (6 bases). For the CDR3, the DNA is TGTGCCAGCAGCTTAGCGAATGGACAGACCTACGAGCAGTACTTC. Protein: CASSLANGQTYEQYF.